What follows are 14 T cell receptor beta chains derived from one specimen sequenced in a study of OX40 agonist ivuxolimab in advanced cancers. Assay: immunoSEQ multiplex PCR; the TCRdb copy retains only in-frame clones and omits some. The table includes 35,000 to 45,000 clones, about 88% detected once. Here the sequenced sample was CD4+ or CD8+ T cells sorted from blood, taken in a trial of the OX40 agonist ivuxolimab. The receptors were gathered from an adult with an advanced solid tumor such as melanoma, head and neck, liver or kidney cancer.

V gene TRBV30 combines with J gene TRBJ2-1; D unclear. Germline V lookup: CDR1 GTSNPN, CDR2 SVGIG (reference sequence). The CDR3 is 15 residues long. V lost 3 bases to trimming and J lost 0 bases, with 12 bases between them. The CDR3 sequence: CAWREGRSSYNEQFF. The CDR3 coding sequence is TGTGCCTGGAGGGAAGGAAGAAGCTCCTACAATGAGCAGTTCTTC.

V is TRBV4-3 and J is TRBJ2-2; 12 positions agree with TRBD1. This CDR3 contains 16 residues. The germline CDR1 and CDR2 sequences are LGHNA and YSLEER. Trimming removed 0 bases from V and 7 bases from J; junction bases left unmatched: 3. CDR3 nucleotides: TGCGCCAGCAGCCAAGACGGGACAGGGGGCTACGGGGAGCTGTTTTTT. Its translation is CASSQDGTGGYGELFF.

The J gene is TRBJ1-3, the V gene TRBV29-1; D remains unclear. CDR1 is SQVTM, CDR2 ANQGSEA, per germline. V lost 7 bases and J lost 5, with 6 bases in between. The length of the CDR3 is 10 residues. CDR3 coding DNA: TGCAGCGCGGTAAGAAACACCATATATTTT. Translated, it gives CSAVRNTIYF.

This clone was detected once. The rearrangement joins TRBV28 to TRBJ2-7; 14 bases align to TRBD2. The CDR3 loop spans 15 amino acids. After removal of 8 bases from V and 5 bases from J, the junction contained 8 bases not matched to a gene. Germline lookup yields CDR1 MDHEN and CDR2 SYDVKM. The CDR3 DNA reads TGTGCCAGCGGACTAGCGGGAGGTTTATTCCACGAGCAGTACTTC. It yields the protein CASGLAGGLFHEQYF.

The chain couples TRBV7-8 to TRBJ2-4, with 10 bases lining up with TRBD2. Germline CDR1 SGHVS, CDR2 FQNEAQ. The CDR3 totals 17 residues. The V gene end was trimmed by 1 base and the J gene end by 1 base; junction bases not matched to a gene: 4. The CDR3 region has the DNA TGTGCCAGCAGCTTAGGGACTAGCGGTTTGGCCAAAAACATTCAGTACTTC. It encodes CASSLGTSGLAKNIQYF.

The chain uses TRBV6-6 and TRBJ1-5; D ambiguous. Between the trimmed V and J ends, which lost 0 bases and 7 bases, there was a span of 10 bases. The CDR3 consists of 14 residues. The germline V gene encodes CDR1 MNHNY and CDR2 SVGAGI (reference sequence). CDR3 residues: CASSYSTGHQPQHF. As DNA, the CDR3 is TGTGCCAGCAGTTACTCGACGGGCCACCAGCCCCAGCATTTT.

The V call is TRBV28, the J call TRBJ1-3, with TRBD1 as a possible D gene (5 bases). CDR3 size: 16 residues. With 2 bases removed from V and 1 base from J, the gap between germline ends came to 12 bases. Germline CDR1 and CDR2: MDHEN and SYDVKM. CDR3 protein: CASSLVQGGSGNTIYF. The CDR3 region has the DNA TGTGCCAGCAGTTTAGTTCAGGGAGGGTCTGGAAACACCATATATTTT. The whole variable domain, remainder taken from reference TRBV28 and TRBJ1-3, is DVKVTQSSRYLVKRTGEKVFLECVQDMDHENMFWYRQDPGLGLRLIYFSYDVKMKEKGDIPEGYSVSREKKERFSLILESASTNQTSMYLCASSLVQGGSGNTIYFGEGSWLTVV.

The chain carries TRBV7-9 and TRBJ2-1, with 8 bases aligning to TRBD2. The junction had 4 bases not matched to a gene; V was cut back by 3 bases and J by 12 bases. The CDR3 length is 12 residues. In germline, CDR1 is SEHNR, CDR2 FQNEAQ (reference sequence). DNA for the CDR3: TGTGCCAGCAGCTTGGGACTAGATTCGCAGTTCTTC. Protein sequence: CASSLGLDSQFF.

The chain carries TRBV6-6 and TRBJ1-2; possible D gene TRBD1, 5 bases. V was shortened by 0 bases and J by 6 bases, with 8 bases between the two germline ends. Per germline, CDR1 MNHNY and CDR2 SVGAGI (reference sequence). The length of the CDR3 is 13 residues. The DNA for the CDR3 is TGTGCCAGCAGTTACTCGGGGGAAAATGGCTACACCTTC. Translation gives CASSYSGENGYTF.

This clone showed up just once. The rearrangement joins TRBV4-3 to TRBJ1-2, with 8 nucleotides matching TRBD1. This CDR3 is built from 18 residues. Germline CDR1 and CDR2: LGHNA and YSLEER. Trimming removed 0 bases from V and 3 bases from J; junction bases left unmatched: 12. The CDR3 sequence: CASSQDQAGGAGYYGYTF. Written as DNA, the CDR3 is TGCGCCAGCAGCCAAGATCAGGCAGGGGGCGCCGGCTACTATGGCTACACCTTC.

The rearrangement uses TRBV2 and TRBJ2-5, with 13 bases that match TRBD2. TRBJ2-7 explains the end of the DNA better; the J call may be wrong. The CDR3 has 16 residues. Germline values: CDR1 SNHLY, CDR2 FYNNEI. DNA of the CDR3: TGTGCCAGCAGTGAAGTGTTGACTAGCGGGAGGTACGAGCAGTACTTC. This codes for CASSEVLTSGRYEQYF.

The chain uses TRBV27 and TRBJ2-1, with D possibly matching TRBD2 (6 bases). Germline V CDR1 and CDR2: MNHEY, SMNVEV (reference sequence). V was trimmed by 4 bases and J by 10 bases, leaving 11 bases between them. The CDR3 runs to 12 residues. The CDR3 coding sequence is TGTGCCAGCAGTTACGGGGGATTAGAGCAGTTCTTC. It codes for CASSYGGLEQFF.

The rearrangement links TRBV19 to TRBJ1-2; D remains ambiguous. Germline V gene sequence: CDR1 LNHDA, CDR2 SQIVND (reference sequence). The length of the CDR3 is 11 residues. V was shortened by 4 bases and J by 9 bases, with 9 bases between the two germline ends. The CDR3 is CASSNTRSYTF. The CDR3 DNA follows: TGTGCCAGTAGTAACACAAGGAGCTACACCTTC.

V usage is TRBV15 and J usage is TRBJ1-1, with 8 bases that match TRBD1. CDR3 length: 15 amino acids. J was trimmed by 1 base and V by 5 bases; bases with no gene match: 6. The germline V gene encodes CDR1 LNHNV and CDR2 YYDKDF (reference sequence). The CDR3 loop reads CATSASTGGNTEAFF. CDR3 DNA: TGTGCCACCAGCGCGAGCACAGGGGGGAACACTGAAGCTTTCTTT.